The 16 T cell receptor beta chains given below trace back to one sample, sequenced in a study of molecular identifiers for immune sequencing clone quantification. TCRdb fed the PCR reads into MiXCR, producing one record per CDR3 protein. The sample has over 70,000 distinct CDR3 sequences; around a quarter are singletons. The sample consisted of naive CD8+ T cells from blood, with Jurkat cell RNA spiked in. The sample's subset: FACS-sorted CD8+CD4-CCR7+CD45RA+ naive T cells. These receptor sequences come from a human donor in good health. Some libraries in this study had Jurkat cell RNA spiked in.

CDR3 sequence reads: CASSSEDGGNTEAFF. The CDR3 coding sequence is TGTGCCAGCAGCTCCGAGGACGGGGGAAACACTGAAGCTTTCTTT. This chain connects TRBV7-6 to TRBJ1-1, with a tentative D call TRBD1 (5 bases). The CDR3 spans 15 residues. V lost 4 bases, J lost 2 bases, and 14 bases lay in between. Germline-derived CDR1 and CDR2 are SGHVS and FNYEAQ.

At least ten counts were recorded for this clonotype. The gene calls are TRBV7-2 and TRBJ2-7; perhaps TRBD1 as D (6 bases). This CDR3 is built from 13 residues. V dropped 5 bases and J dropped 4 bases, with 12 bases sitting between them. Germline V gene data show CDR1 as SGHTA and CDR2 as FQGNSA. CDR3 in DNA: TGTGCCAGCAGCCTGAGACAGGAGTACGAGCAGTACTTC. Translated, it gives CASSLRQEYEQYF.

There are many counts of this clonotype. This chain connects TRBV5-6 to TRBJ1-5; 7 bases align to TRBD1. In germline, CDR1 is SGHDT, CDR2 YYEEEE. The CDR3 runs to 16 residues. V dropped 2 bases and J dropped 6; count of bases not matched to a gene: 11. The CDR3 protein is CASSFSSEGGGQPQHF. CDR3 DNA sequence: TGTGCCAGCAGCTTTTCTTCTGAAGGGGGCGGTCAGCCCCAGCATTTT. The full variable domain, its missing parts supplied by reference TRBV5-6 and TRBJ1-5, is DAGVTQSPTHLIKTRGQQVTLRCSPKSGHDTVSWYQQALGQGPQFIFQYYEEEERQRGNFPDRFSGHQFPNYSSELNVNALLLGDSALYLCASSFSSEGGGQPQHFGDGTRLSIL.

This clonotype was seen at least ten times. The V and J genes are TRBV6-2 or TRBV6-3 and TRBJ2-3, with D possibly matching TRBD2 (6 bases). The V gene's germline CDR1 is MNHEY and CDR2 SVGEGT. The CDR3 runs to 15 residues. The germline V and J ends were trimmed by 4 bases and 0 bases, with 11 bases remaining between them. The CDR3 here is CASSSTGVSTDTQYF. The CDR3 DNA follows: TGTGCCAGCAGTTCTACGGGAGTCAGCACAGATACGCAGTATTTT.

In its sample, this clonotype was seen a few times. This rearrangement joins TRBV27 to TRBJ2-3, with no clear D. The CDR3 spans 15 residues. CDR1 is MNHEY and CDR2 is SMNVEV in the germline V gene (reference sequence). Trimming removed 2 bases from V and 2 bases from J, with 11 bases in between. The CDR3 protein is CASSLIGAPTDTQYF. The DNA for the CDR3 is TGTGCCAGCAGTTTAATCGGCGCTCCCACAGATACGCAGTATTTT.

The rearrangement joins TRBV5-1 to TRBJ2-3, with 8 positions matching TRBD2. J was trimmed by 6 bases and V by 7 bases; bases with no gene match: 13. The CDR3 has 15 amino acids. Germline V CDR1 and CDR2: SGHRS, YFSETQ. CDR3 nucleotides: TGCGCCAGCCATGGGTTAGCGGGGCACCAGGATACGCAGTATTTT. Its protein product is CASHGLAGHQDTQYF.

This clonotype was observed a handful of times. The chain has TRBV24-1 and TRBJ2-6; TRBD1 agrees at 7 bases. Germline trimming cut 4 bases from V and 2 bases from J; bases unmatched to any gene: 7. The length of the CDR3 is 17 residues. Germline V gene lookup returns CDR1 KGHDR and CDR2 SFDVKD. The CDR3 region is CATSDWDSLAGANVLTF. CDR3 DNA: TGTGCCACCAGTGACTGGGACAGCCTCGCTGGGGCCAACGTCCTGACTTTC.

As to this clonotype: This may be a read error: a much more frequent sequence differs by one nucleotide. J is TRBJ2-3 and V is TRBV6-1; a weak D match, TRBD2 (6 bases). The length of the CDR3 is 16 residues. V was pared by 7 bases and J by 4 bases, with 21 bases between. Per germline, CDR1 MNHNS and CDR2 SASEGT. CDR3 region: CASTSGGGTRPDTQYF. The CDR3, as DNA: TGTGCCAGCACCTCCGGGGGAGGCACCCGCCCAGATACGCAGTATTTT.

This clonotype has a count of ten or more. The genes are TRBV29-1 and TRBJ2-3; 7 nucleotides align to TRBD1. Germline V lookup: CDR1 SQVTM, CDR2 ANQGSEA. V was pared by 0 bases and J by 5 bases, with 11 bases of the junction left unmatched. This CDR3 spans 16 amino acids. CDR3 bases: TGCAGCGTTGAAGATTGGCGACAGGGCGATGGAGATACGCAGTATTTT. Protein product: CSVEDWRQGDGDTQYF.

This clonotype was found many times. V and J are TRBV27 and TRBJ1-1, with a possible D match to TRBD1 (6 bases). The length of the CDR3 is 14 residues. The V and J ends lost 7 bases and 4 bases respectively, with 16 bases between them. CDR1 is MNHEY and CDR2 is SMNVEV in the germline V gene (reference sequence). In DNA form, the CDR3 reads TGTGCCAGCACAAGGGGGGGTAGCGGCACTGAAGCTTTCTTT. Protein sequence: CASTRGGSGTEAFF.

With regard to this clonotype: Relative to the germline gene, one junction end is altered; a read error may explain this. The chain carries TRBV10-3 and TRBJ1-1, with 8 bases identical to TRBD1. The V gene's germline CDR1 is ENHRY and CDR2 SYGVKD. The CDR3 has 11 residues. In nucleotides, the CDR3 is TGTGCCACTACAGGGGGAACTGAAGCTGTCTTT. Its translation: CATTGGTEAVF.

There are a few counts of this clonotype. This may stem from a read error, because a much larger clone lies one nucleotide away. V usage is TRBV15 and J usage is TRBJ1-1; D ambiguous. CDR1 and CDR2 (germline): LNHNV, YYDKDF (reference sequence). This CDR3 spans 11 amino acids. V shed 8 bases and J shed 7 bases, with 11 bases lying between them. Written as DNA, the CDR3 is TGTGCCACCCACGGGGTTGGTGAAGCTTTCTTT. This sequence encodes CATHGVGEAFF.

This rearrangement joins TRBV14 to TRBJ1-1, with 7 bases aligning to TRBD1. CDR3 size: 14 residues. The germline V gene has CDR1 SGHDN and CDR2 FVKESK. Unmatched junction bases numbered 6, after V lost 4 bases and J lost 4 bases. The CDR3 bases are TGTGCCAGCAGCCGGGAGCCAGGGGGCACTGAAGCTTTCTTT. Protein sequence: CASSREPGGTEAFF.

This clonotype was observed a few times. The V call is TRBV7-8, the J call TRBJ2-1, with D maybe TRBD2 (7 bases). V lost 3 bases, J lost 6 bases, and 18 bases lay in between. Germline V gene sequence: CDR1 SGHVS, CDR2 FQNEAQ. There are 16 residues in the CDR3. This CDR3 reads CASSFSSGGARNEQFF. The CDR3 nucleotides are TGTGCCAGCAGCTTTTCCAGTGGGGGGGCGCGCAATGAGCAGTTCTTC.

J is TRBJ2-2 and V is TRBV9, with D possibly being TRBD2 (7 bases). V lost 2 bases and J lost 2, with 10 bases in between. Germline V gives CDR1 SGDLS, CDR2 YYNGEE. CDR3 length: 15 residues. As DNA, the CDR3 is TGTGCCAGCAGCGTTGCGGGGGCTAACACCGGGGAGCTGTTTTTT. It codes for CASSVAGANTGELFF.

This clonotype has just a few counts. The chain is built from TRBV30 and TRBJ2-2; the D gene is possibly TRBD2 (6 bases). This CDR3 comprises 12 residues. Germline V gene lookup returns CDR1 GTSNPN and CDR2 SVGIG (reference sequence). Trimming cost V 4 bases and J 4 bases, with 7 bases left between them. CDR3 protein: CAWNSGTGELFF. The CDR3 bases are TGTGCCTGGAATAGCGGCACCGGGGAGCTGTTTTTT.